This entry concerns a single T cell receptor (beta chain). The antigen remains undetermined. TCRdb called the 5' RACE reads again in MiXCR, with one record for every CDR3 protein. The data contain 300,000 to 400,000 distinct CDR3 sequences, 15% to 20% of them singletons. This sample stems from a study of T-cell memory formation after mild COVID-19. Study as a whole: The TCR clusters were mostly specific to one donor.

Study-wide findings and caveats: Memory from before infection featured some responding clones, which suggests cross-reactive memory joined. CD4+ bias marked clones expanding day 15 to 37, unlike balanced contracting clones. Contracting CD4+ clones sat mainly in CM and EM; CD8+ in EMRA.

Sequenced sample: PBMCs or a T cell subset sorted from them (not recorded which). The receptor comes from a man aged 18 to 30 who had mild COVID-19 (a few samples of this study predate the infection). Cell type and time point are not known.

The CDR3 bases are TGCGCCAGCAGCTTGGCGGCTAGCGGGGCGCAAGAGACCCAGTACTTC. Its translation is CASSLAASGAQETQYF. The rearrangement uses TRBV5-1 and TRBJ2-5; 9 positions match TRBD2. The V and J ends lost 0 bases and 2 bases, in that order; junction bases with no gene match: 5. The CDR3 is made up of 16 amino acids. Germline V CDR1 and CDR2: SGHRS, YFSETQ.